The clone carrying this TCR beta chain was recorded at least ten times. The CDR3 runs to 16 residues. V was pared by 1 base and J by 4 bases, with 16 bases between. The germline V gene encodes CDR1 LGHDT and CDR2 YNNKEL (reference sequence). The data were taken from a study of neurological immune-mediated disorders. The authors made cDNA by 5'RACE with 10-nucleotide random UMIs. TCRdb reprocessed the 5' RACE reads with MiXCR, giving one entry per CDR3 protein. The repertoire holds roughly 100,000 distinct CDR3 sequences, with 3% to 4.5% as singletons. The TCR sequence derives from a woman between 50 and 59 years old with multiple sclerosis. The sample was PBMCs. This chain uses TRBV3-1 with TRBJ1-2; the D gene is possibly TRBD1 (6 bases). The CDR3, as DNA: TGTGCCAGCAGCCAAGGGGGCAGGGGCTATCGCTATGGCTACACCTTC. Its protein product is CASSQGGRGYRYGYTF.